What follows is one T cell receptor (beta chain) and its context. The antigen remains unidentified. This specimen belongs to a study of beta chain features in type 1 diabetes. About the study: There were approximately 100,000,000 sorted cells examined across all samples. Study-wide findings and caveats: In patients and controls equally, PCR might favor templates that are shorter.

All of the isolated RNA was reverse transcribed, so expressed TCRB transcripts were sequenced. Some clones are missing from TCRdb's copy, which holds only in-frame ones; the method was immunoSEQ multiplex PCR. The sample yields hundreds of thousands of clones, roughly 15% seen once. Germline CDR1 SNHLY, CDR2 FYNNEI. With V trimmed by 7 bases and J by 0 bases, 15 bases remained unmatched. This CDR3 contains 18 residues. A single heparinised draw of approximately 110 mL on average was taken per donor. The origin of this receptor is a man younger than 35 in good health. Specimen: naive CD4+ T cells from blood. V and J are TRBV2 and TRBJ2-3; TRBD1 aligns across 8 bases. The DNA of the CDR3 is TGTGCCAGCAATAGTCAGGGGGCTGCCTTTCTGAGCACAGATACGCAGTATTTT. Protein product: CASNSQGAAFLSTDTQYF.